The TCR beta chain under discussion was sequenced for a study of CD8+ T cells in alopecia areata. Study-level information: Among treated patients, oral tofacitinib was administered at 5 to 10 mg twice daily. Study findings and constraints: Under tofacitinib, fewer expanded CD8+ clones appeared among the top 100 scalp clones. Elevated clonality characterized lesional scalp relative to normal scalp, particularly in alopecia totalis/universalis.

Sequencing relied on a cDNA template that was reverse transcribed from extracted RNA. Libraries were prepared by immunoSEQ multiplex PCR; TCRdb keeps only in-frame clonotypes and omits some of them. The sample holds approximately 180,000 clones, less than 65% seen once. As concerns this clone: The antigen remains unidentified. Other DNA variants within this sample encode the same CDR3.

Treatment denoted: oral pan-JAK inhibitor, 5-10 mg twice daily. Alopecia areata patients had lesional scalp punch biopsies and peripheral blood taken from them. Trimming removed 8 bases at V and 0 bases at J, with 8 bases between. Germline V CDR1 and CDR2: MNHNS, SASEGT. The CDR3 runs 13 residues. The receptor's source is a human donor with alopecia areata. The specimen was CD4+ T cells sorted from blood, collected at week 24, from a patient treated with tofacitinib. The chain links TRBV6-1 to TRBJ1-5; no reliable D call. CDR3 coding DNA: TGTGCCAGCGGAAGGGATAGCAATCAGCCCCAGCATTTT. It yields the protein CASGRDSNQPQHF.